This T cell receptor beta chain was profiled in a study of glioma-infiltrating T cells after dendritic cell vaccination. For the study at large: At biweekly intervals, patients got three intradermal dendritic cell vaccine injections. The study, taken as a whole, reports: Complete blood and tumor specimen sets were limited to few patients. Survival was not directly related to TCR clonality in these patients.

The PCR used 60 V beta and 13 J beta primers. Clones were read by immunoSEQ multiplex PCR, and TCRdb kept only the in-frame ones, dropping some. Of over 80,000 clones detected, more than 80% appear once; the ten largest clones hold approximately 2.1%. With respect to this clone: Antigen unknown.

Germline assignment: CDR1 SGHTS and CDR2 YDEGEE. The ends lost 4 bases at V and 6 bases at J; junction bases unmatched: 7. CDR3 size: 16 residues. Sample time point: after dendritic cell vaccination, including at tumor progression/relapse. The chain has TRBV5-8 and TRBJ2-1, with TRBD2 matching over 13 bases. This TCR derives from a human donor with glioblastoma. Material: blood, obtained after dendritic cell vaccination. The CDR3 nucleotides read TGTGCCAGCAGCCTGGGACTAGCGGGGTTAATCAATGAGCAGTTCTTC. Translated, it gives CASSLGLAGLINEQFF.